A single sample gave rise to the 14 T cell receptor beta chains below, sequenced in a study of neoadjuvant anti-PD-1 for oral cavity cancer. Data came from immunoSEQ multiplex PCR; TCRdb stores just in-frame clones and leaves some out. Found here are about 12,000 clones, about two thirds of them singletons; the top ten hold more than 2.5%. Time point indicated: after neoadjuvant nivolumab, at surgical resection. The source material was PBMCs, sampled after nivolumab (anti-PD-1) treatment. These receptors were obtained from a person aged 40-85 years with oral cavity squamous cell carcinoma.

The V and J genes are TRBV7-9 and TRBJ1-5; D might be TRBD1 (5 bases). Between the trimmed V and J ends, which lost 1 base and 7 bases, there was a span of 14 bases. The CDR3 consists of 15 residues. Germline V gene data show CDR1 as SEHNR and CDR2 as FQNEAQ (reference sequence). The CDR3 loop is CASSLGTPKGQPQHF. In DNA form, the CDR3 reads TGTGCCAGCAGCTTAGGGACTCCAAAGGGGCAGCCCCAGCATTTT.

This clone has only a few counts. The chain employs TRBV9 and TRBJ1-1, with 9 bases fitting TRBD1. Looked up from germline, CDR1 is SGDLS and CDR2 is YYNGEE. Germline trimming cut 4 bases from V and 1 base from J; bases unmatched to any gene: 2. The CDR3 extends over 14 amino acids. The CDR3 nucleotides read TGTGCCAGCAGCCAGGGACAGGGGAACACTGAAGCTTTCTTT. It is translated as CASSQGQGNTEAFF.

J is TRBJ2-1 and V is TRBV9; a weak D match, TRBD2 (6 bases). The V end lost 0 bases, the J end lost 3 bases, and 16 bases lay between the germline ends. The CDR3 has 17 amino acids. The germline V gene has CDR1 SGDLS and CDR2 YYNGEE. The CDR3 spells CASSVAPVEGYYNEQFF. CDR3 nucleotides: TGTGCCAGCAGCGTAGCTCCCGTGGAGGGGTACTACAATGAGCAGTTCTTC.

This sequence joins TRBV9 and TRBJ1-1, with D possibly matching TRBD1 (5 bases). This CDR3 has 13 residues. CDR1 is SGDLS and CDR2 is YYNGEE in the germline V gene. Trimming shortened V by 0 bases and J by 3 bases, and 6 bases separated the two germline ends. This chain's CDR3 is CASSVGGHTEAFF. The CDR3 region has the DNA TGTGCCAGCAGCGTAGGGGGACACACTGAAGCTTTCTTT.

The V and J genes are TRBV5-1 and TRBJ2-1; the match to TRBD2 covers 10 bases. The trim removed 1 base at V and 7 bases at J, leaving 14 bases unmatched. The germline V gene has CDR1 SGHRS and CDR2 YFSETQ. The CDR3 covers 18 residues. The CDR3: CASSLSASGSVYGNEQFF. The CDR3 coding sequence is TGCGCCAGCAGCTTGTCGGCTAGCGGGAGCGTATATGGGAATGAGCAGTTCTTC. The variable domain in full, completed from reference TRBV5-1 and TRBJ2-1, reads KAGVTQTPRYLIKTRGQQVTLSCSPISGHRSVSWYQQTPGQGLQFLFEYFSETQRNKGNFPGRFSGRQFSNSRSEMNVSTLELGDSALYLCASSLSASGSVYGNEQFFGPGTRLTVL.

V usage is TRBV29-1 and J usage is TRBJ1-2; D perhaps matches TRBD1 (6 bases). CDR3 length equals 20 residues. With 5 bases removed from V and 1 base from J, the gap between germline ends came to 32 bases. Germline lookup yields CDR1 SQVTM and CDR2 ANQGSEA. The CDR3 region has the DNA TGCAGCGTTCCTCTAGAGCCTCAGGGGCTACGAAAGGGGATTAACTATGGCTACACCTTC. This codes for CSVPLEPQGLRKGINYGYTF.

There are a few counts of this clone. The V and J genes are TRBV15 and TRBJ1-1, with no clear D. This CDR3 is 13 amino acids long. Germline CDR1 is LNHNV and CDR2 is YYDKDF (reference sequence). Trimming shortened V by 1 base and J by 0 bases, and 3 bases separated the two germline ends. The CDR3 bases are TGTGCCACCAGCAGAGGGATGAACACTGAAGCTTTCTTT. As protein: CATSRGMNTEAFF.

The rearrangement joins TRBV19 to TRBJ1-2; 7 nucleotides agree with TRBD1. The V segment lost 6 bases and the J segment 4 bases; nucleotides outside the gene matches: 11. CDR1 and CDR2 (germline): LNHDA, SQIVND (reference sequence). The CDR3 runs to 15 residues. CDR3 bases: TGTGCCAGTAGCAACAACCCACAGGGGTTCTATGGCTACACCTTC. This translates into CASSNNPQGFYGYTF.

The chain is built from TRBV4-1 and TRBJ2-3; D call uncertain. The V end was cut by 0 bases, the J end by 6 bases, with 10 bases between. Germline lookup yields CDR1 MGHRA and CDR2 YSYEKL. The length of the CDR3 is 14 residues. The CDR3 loop is CASSQDRGSDTQYF. CDR3 bases: TGCGCCAGCAGCCAAGACCGCGGCTCGGATACGCAGTATTTT.

This chain joins TRBV5-1 and TRBJ1-1, with D unclear. Germline CDR1 is SGHRS and CDR2 is YFSETQ. The CDR3 length is 13 residues. V lost 0 bases and J lost 4, with 7 bases in between. CDR3 sequence (DNA): TGCGCCAGCAGCTTGGAGTGGGCCACTGAAGCTTTCTTT. Encoded protein: CASSLEWATEAFF.

This clone was counted between two and nine times. This rearrangement joins TRBV4-1 to TRBJ1-1, with TRBD1 matching over 12 bases. This CDR3 has 15 residues. The germline V gene has CDR1 MGHRA and CDR2 YSYEKL. After removal of 3 bases from V and 6 bases from J, the junction contained 5 bases not matched to a gene. CDR3 amino acids: CASSQTGQGASEAFF. The CDR3, as DNA: TGCGCCAGCAGCCAGACGGGACAGGGGGCCTCTGAAGCTTTCTTT.

The chain recombines TRBV5-8 with TRBJ2-7; a possible D gene is TRBD1 (5 bases). Germline-derived CDR1 and CDR2 are SGHTS and YDEGEE. The CDR3 consists of 12 residues. Trimming stripped 0 bases from V and 7 bases from J, with 8 bases between. The CDR3 bases are TGTGCCAGCAGCTTGGGACAGTTAGAGCAGTACTTC. Translation: CASSLGQLEQYF.

J is TRBJ2-7 and V is TRBV15; 8 bases fit TRBD1. CDR1 LNHNV and CDR2 YYDKDF come from the germline V gene (reference sequence). The V gene end was trimmed by 1 base and the J gene end by 5 bases; junction bases not matched to a gene: 10. CDR3 length: 16 amino acids. CDR3 sequence (DNA): TGTGCCACCAGCAGAGGGTTTACAGGGGGGCTGGACGAGCAGTACTTC. This encodes CATSRGFTGGLDEQYF.

V is TRBV27 and J is TRBJ2-7; 8 bases are a match to TRBD1. J lost 0 bases, V lost 4 bases, and 11 bases had no gene match. The CDR3 spans 17 residues. Germline assignment: CDR1 MNHEY and CDR2 SMNVEV (reference sequence). Here the CDR3 DNA reads TGTGCCAGCAGTTCATACTTACTGGACAGGGCCTCCTACGAGCAGTACTTC. This gives the protein CASSSYLLDRASYEQYF.